The T cell receptor (beta chain) under discussion was sequenced for a study of human T cells and chemical hapten exposure. Study-wide background: Small pooled library volume differences mainly caused per-sample TCR yield variation. Overall study findings and caveats: Following DPC sensitization, TCRs present above 1 in 1000 frequency showed no change.

Germline assignment: CDR1 SGHRS and CDR2 YFSETQ. V lost 0 bases, J lost 2 bases, and 5 bases stayed unmatched. This CDR3 spans 16 amino acids. Library preparation tagged each individual cDNA molecule with a unique molecular identifier. Per the original methods: TCRs per sample had a median of approximately 100,000 and ranged from roughly 20,000 to 690,600. One entry per CDR3 protein, called by TCRdb with MiXCR from the reads. None of the V and J calls come from the authors' own analysis; TCRdb made them. The repertoire holds about 120,000 distinct CDR3 sequences, with 8.5% to 9% as singletons. Whole blood, unfractionated, served as the material for total RNA extraction. This clonotype has more than one count but fewer than ten. Its target is unknown.

The source material was whole blood. The chain employs TRBV5-1 and TRBJ2-7, with TRBD1 matching over 10 bases. This sequence originates from a human donor in good health. Some clones in this sample may be carry-over from other donors' samples. DNA for the CDR3: TGCGCCAGCAGCTTGGGGGACAGGGGTCGAACCTACGAGCAGTACTTC. Protein: CASSLGDRGRTYEQYF.